This T cell receptor (beta chain) was profiled in a study of blood T cell repertoires in COVID-19. Measured with immunoSEQ multiplex PCR; TCRdb has only the in-frame clones, and not every one. Of 95,000 to 120,000 clones in the sample, roughly four fifths were seen once. This TCR was recovered from a woman between 65 and 79 years old with acute or convalescent COVID-19. Material: peripheral blood.

CDR3 sequence (DNA): TGTGCCAGCAATAGCGAGACAGGGGGCGCGGGGTCACCCCTCCACTTT. Its protein product is CASNSETGGAGSPLHF. V usage is TRBV28 and J usage is TRBJ1-6, with 10 bases aligning to TRBD1. CDR1 is MDHEN, CDR2 SYDVKM, per germline. The CDR3 loop spans 16 amino acids. V was pared by 7 bases and J by 10 bases, with 13 bases of the junction left unmatched. The full variable domain, its missing parts supplied by reference TRBV28 and TRBJ1-6, is DVKVTQSSRYLVKRTGEKVFLECVQDMDHENMFWYRQDPGLGLRLIYFSYDVKMKEKGDIPEGYSVSREKKERFSLILESASTNQTSMYLCASNSETGGAGSPLHFGNGTRLTVT.